This T cell receptor beta chain was sequenced in a study of T cell repertoires in cytomegalovirus infection. Looking at the study overall: Public signatures in TCR beta pointed to CMV infection and matching HLA type.

On this clonotype itself: Antigen unknown.

Study findings and constraints: HLA-C-restricted CMV clonotypes gave the most frequent clonotype in two of eight donors.

TCRdb analysed the reads with MiXCR anew, one entry per CDR3 protein. The repertoire holds roughly 130,000 distinct CDR3 sequences, with 24% as singletons. The CDR3 has 15 amino acids. Germline CDR1 is SGHVS and CDR2 is FNYEAQ. After removal of 4 bases from V and 7 bases from J, the junction contained 8 bases not matched to a gene. The source of this sequence is a human donor in good health (CMV status not recorded). Some clones in this sample may be carry-over from other donors' samples. Sequencing used PBMCs, sequenced either directly or after in vitro stimulation (not recorded which). This chain links TRBV7-6 with TRBJ2-7; 12 nucleotides agree with TRBD2. The chain's CDR3 is CASSSSSGRVIEQYF. The CDR3, as DNA: TGTGCCAGCAGCTCTTCTAGCGGGAGGGTCATAGAGCAGTACTTC.